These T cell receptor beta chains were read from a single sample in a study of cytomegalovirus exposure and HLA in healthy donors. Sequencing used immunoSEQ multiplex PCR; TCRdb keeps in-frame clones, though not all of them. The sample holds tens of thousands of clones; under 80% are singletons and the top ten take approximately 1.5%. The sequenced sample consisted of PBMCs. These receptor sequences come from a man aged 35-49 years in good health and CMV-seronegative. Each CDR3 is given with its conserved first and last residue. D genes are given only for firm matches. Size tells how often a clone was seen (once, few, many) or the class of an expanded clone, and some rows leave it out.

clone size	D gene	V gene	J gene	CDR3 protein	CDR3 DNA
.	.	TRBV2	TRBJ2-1	CASSGQFNEQFF	TGTGCCAGCAGTGGCCAGTTCAATGAGCAGTTCTTC
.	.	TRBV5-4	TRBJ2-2	CASSSGTLNTGELFF	TGTGCCAGCAGCTCCGGGACACTCAACACCGGGGAGCTGTTTTTT
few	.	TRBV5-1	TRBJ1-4	CASSGGTTGGGKLFF	TGCGCCAGCAGTGGCGGGACGACTGGGGGTGGAAAACTGTTTTTT
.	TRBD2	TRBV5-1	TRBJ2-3	CASSPTSGRAETQYF	TGCGCCAGCAGCCCAACTAGCGGGAGGGCCGAAACGCAGTATTTT
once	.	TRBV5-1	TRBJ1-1	CASSLAGGGNTEAFF	TGCGCCAGCAGCTTGGCCGGGGGGGGGAACACTGAAGCTTTCTTT
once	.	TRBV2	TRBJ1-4	CASRGANRGQLNEKLFF	TGTGCCAGCAGGGGGGCCAATCGTGGGCAGCTAAATGAAAAACTGTTTTTT
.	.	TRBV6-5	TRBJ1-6	CASTPADRDNSPLHF	TGTGCCAGCACCCCAGCGGACAGAGATAATTCACCCCTCCACTTT
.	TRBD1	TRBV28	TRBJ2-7	CASSLLDRANEQYF	TGTGCCAGCAGTTTGTTGGACAGGGCAAACGAGCAGTACTTC
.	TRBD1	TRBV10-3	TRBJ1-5	CAIRTGDNQPQHF	TGTGCCATCCGGACAGGAGACAATCAGCCCCAGCATTTT
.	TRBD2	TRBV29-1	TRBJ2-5	CSVSPGGETQYF	TGCAGCGTTAGTCCGGGAGGGGAGACCCAGTACTTC
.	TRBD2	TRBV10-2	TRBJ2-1	CASGTSGIYNEQFF	TGCGCCAGCGGGACTAGCGGAATCTACAATGAGCAGTTCTTC
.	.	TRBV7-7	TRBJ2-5	CASSLGRTIRQETQYF	TGTGCTAGCAGCTTGGGGCGGACTATTCGCCAAGAGACCCAGTACTTC
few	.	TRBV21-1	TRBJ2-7	CASSRYRDRGSYEQYF	TGTGCCAGCAGCAGATACCGGGACAGGGGCTCCTACGAGCAGTACTTC
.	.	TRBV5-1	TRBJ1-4	CASSPSANEKLFF	TGCGCCAGCTCCCCATCCGCGAATGAAAAACTGTTTTTT
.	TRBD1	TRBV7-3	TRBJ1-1	CASSFQGENTEAFF	TGTGCCAGCAGCTTCCAGGGGGAAAACACTGAAGCTTTCTTT
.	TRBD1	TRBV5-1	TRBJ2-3	CASSLAGQGPTDTQYF	TGCGCCAGCAGCTTGGCGGGACAGGGACCCACAGATACGCAGTATTTT
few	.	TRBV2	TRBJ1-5	CASSDGTLSNQPQHF	TGTGCCAGCAGTGATGGGACACTTAGCAATCAGCCCCAGCATTTT
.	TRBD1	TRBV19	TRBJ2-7	CASSQGVTPSYEQYF	TGTGCCAGTAGCCAGGGGGTGACCCCCTCCTACGAGCAGTACTTC
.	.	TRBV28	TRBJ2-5	CASSVLQELQETQYF	TGTGCCAGCAGTGTCTTACAGGAGCTCCAAGAGACCCAGTACTTC
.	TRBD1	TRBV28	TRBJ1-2	CASRLTGGYGYTF	TGTGCCAGCAGGCTAACAGGGGGCTATGGCTACACCTTC
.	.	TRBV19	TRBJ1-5	CASSMGPGLVNQPQHF	TGTGCCAGTAGTATGGGTCCTGGGCTCGTCAATCAGCCCCAGCATTTT
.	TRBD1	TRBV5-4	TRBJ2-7	CASSYRTGSAYEQYF	TGTGCCAGCAGCTACCGGACAGGTTCAGCCTACGAGCAGTACTTC
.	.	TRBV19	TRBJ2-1	CASSRTGNSYNEQFF	TGTGCCAGTAGTCGCACAGGGAACTCCTACAATGAGCAGTTCTTC